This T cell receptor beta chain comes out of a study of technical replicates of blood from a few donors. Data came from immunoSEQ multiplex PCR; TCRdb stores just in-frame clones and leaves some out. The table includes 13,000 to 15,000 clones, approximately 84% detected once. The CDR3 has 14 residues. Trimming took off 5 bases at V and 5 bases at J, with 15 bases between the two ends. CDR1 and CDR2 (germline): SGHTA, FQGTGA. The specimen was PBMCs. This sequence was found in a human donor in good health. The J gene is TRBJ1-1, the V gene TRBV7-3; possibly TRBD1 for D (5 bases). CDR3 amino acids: CASSQLEKGTEAFF. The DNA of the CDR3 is TGTGCCAGCAGCCAACTCGAAAAGGGGACTGAAGCTTTCTTT.